One sample yielded the 28 T cell receptor beta chains listed below, sequenced in a study of human T cells and chemical hapten exposure. Time point here: pre-sensitization, week 0. Treatment of the sample: therapeutic diphenylcyclopropenone sensitization with weekly scalp DPC. TCRdb reprocessed the RACE reads via MiXCR and lists one record per CDR3 protein. The table has about 260,000 distinct CDR3 sequences, 7.5% to 9% seen once; the top ten hold 2.3%. Source: whole blood, taken in connection with sensitization to the hapten diphenylcyclopropenone (DPC). Receptors originate from a woman in her forties with alopecia areata. Some clones in this sample may be carry-over from other donors' samples.

The table lists this clonotype with a few counts. The J gene is TRBJ2-1, the V gene TRBV6-2 or TRBV6-3; 7 bases fit TRBD2. V shed 5 bases and J 0 bases; nucleotides not matched to a gene: 7. Germline CDR1 is MNHEY and CDR2 is SVGEGT. This CDR3 has 16 amino acids. The CDR3 spells CASSDTSASSYNEQFF. The CDR3 nucleotides read TGTGCCAGCAGTGACACTAGCGCGAGCTCCTACAATGAGCAGTTCTTC.

This clonotype was seen a handful of times. The chain employs TRBV3-1 and TRBJ2-1; D gene unclear. Germline V gives CDR1 LGHDT, CDR2 YNNKEL (reference sequence). CDR3 length: 15 amino acids. V gave up 0 bases and J gave up 6 bases, with 12 bases separating them. The CDR3 DNA is TGTGCCAGCAGCCAAGATCCCAGCCAGCTCAATGAGCAGTTCTTC. It encodes CASSQDPSQLNEQFF.

A few counts support this clonotype. V usage is TRBV2 and J usage is TRBJ2-5; tentatively, D is TRBD1 (5 bases). V was shortened by 11 bases and J by 2 bases, with 15 bases between the two germline ends. Germline V gene sequence: CDR1 SNHLY, CDR2 FYNNEI. CDR3 size: 13 residues. CDR3: CAQLRGRQETQYF. DNA for the CDR3: TGTGCCCAGTTAAGGGGAAGGCAAGAGACCCAGTACTTC.

This clonotype was detected ten times or more. The chain employs TRBV10-3 and TRBJ1-5, with unresolved D. There are 15 residues in the CDR3. Germline V CDR1 and CDR2: ENHRY, SYGVKD. V was trimmed by 0 bases and J by 3 bases, leaving 9 bases between them. As DNA, the CDR3 is TGTGCCATCAGTGAGTCGAGTCAGCCCAATCAGCCCCAGCATTTT. The encoded protein is CAISESSQPNQPQHF.

Only a few counts were recorded for this clonotype. The J gene is TRBJ2-7, the V gene TRBV24-1; 9 positions agree with TRBD2. V was pared by 9 bases and J by 0 bases, with 8 bases of the junction left unmatched. This CDR3 is 15 amino acids long. The V gene's germline CDR1 is KGHDR and CDR2 SFDVKD. The CDR3 nucleotides are TGTGCCACCCCACTTCTTAGCGGGAGCTCCTACGAGCAGTACTTC. It yields the protein CATPLLSGSSYEQYF.

Only a few counts were recorded for this clonotype. This chain joins TRBV27 and TRBJ2-4, with D possibly TRBD2 on 5 matching bases. Germline-derived CDR1 and CDR2 are MNHEY and SMNVEV (reference sequence). This CDR3 contains 13 residues. V dropped 3 bases and J dropped 6 bases, with 9 bases sitting between them. The CDR3 DNA sequence: TGTGCCAGCAGTTTGGGAGAGGGAAACATTCAGTACTTC. Protein sequence: CASSLGEGNIQYF.

This clonotype was counted a few times. The chain employs TRBV28 and TRBJ2-7; perhaps TRBD1 as D (5 bases). This CDR3 is built from 12 residues. V was trimmed by 4 bases and J by 3 bases, leaving 7 bases between them. Per germline, CDR1 MDHEN and CDR2 SYDVKM. The CDR3 DNA is TGTGCCAGCAGTTCCAGGGTCTACGAGCAGTACTTC. Translated: CASSSRVYEQYF.

This clonotype was counted a few times. The J gene is TRBJ1-5, the V gene TRBV6-2 or TRBV6-3; possible D gene TRBD1, 5 bases. The CDR3 sequence is 13 residues long. The ends were cut back, 8 bases at V and 7 bases at J, with 15 bases in the middle. The germline gives CDR1 MNHEY, CDR2 SVGEGT. CDR3 DNA: TGTGCCAGCTCTGCCGGGGGAAGGCAGCCCCAGCATTTT. Amino acid sequence: CASSAGGRQPQHF.

This clonotype was found a few times. This rearrangement joins TRBV5-1 to TRBJ2-5; possibly TRBD1 for D (5 bases). CDR1 and CDR2 (germline): SGHRS, YFSETQ. V shed 2 bases and J shed 2 bases, with 13 bases lying between them. The CDR3 runs 15 residues. The CDR3 DNA reads as TGCGCCAGCAGCTTAGTTGGGGCAGGACAAGAGACCCAGTACTTC. Encoded protein: CASSLVGAGQETQYF.

This clonotype has ten or more counts. The V gene is TRBV12-3 or TRBV12-4, the J gene TRBJ1-5; tentative D call: TRBD1 (5 bases). The CDR3 contains 12 residues. Trimming removed 7 bases at V and 6 bases at J, with 10 bases between. CDR3 bases: TGTGCCAGCACCATGGGGGTTCAGCCCCAGCATTTT. Protein: CASTMGVQPQHF.

The rearrangement joins TRBV12-3 or TRBV12-4 to TRBJ1-2; D gene uncertain. The V gene lost 6 bases and the J gene lost 3 bases, with 11 bases spanning the gap. The CDR3 is 13 residues long. Here the CDR3 DNA reads TGTGCCAGCAGCTTATCAAATTACTATGGCTACACCTTC. It encodes CASSLSNYYGYTF.

This clonotype was observed a few times. The chain employs TRBV2 and TRBJ2-1, with a possible D match to TRBD2 (6 bases). The CDR3 is made up of 13 amino acids. Germline CDR1 reads SNHLY; CDR2 reads FYNNEI. The V end was cut by 6 bases, the J end by 14 bases, with 20 bases between. CDR3 in amino acids: CASRTVEGAPKFF. CDR3 coding DNA: TGTGCCAGCAGGACGGTGGAGGGTGCTCCTAAGTTCTTC.

The gene calls are TRBV6-7 and TRBJ1-5, with 9 bases fitting TRBD1. TRBV6-7 is an ORF, with its function uncertain. The CDR3 loop spans 14 amino acids. The V gene end was trimmed by 4 bases and the J gene end by 3 bases; junction bases not matched to a gene: 1. Here the CDR3 reads CASSWDRDNQPQHF. As DNA, the CDR3 is TGTGCCAGCAGTTGGGACAGGGACAATCAGCCCCAGCATTTT.

V and J are TRBV9 and TRBJ2-4; D is unclear. CDR3 length equals 15 residues. Germline V gene sequence: CDR1 SGDLS, CDR2 YYNGEE. V lost 4 bases and J 9 bases, leaving 20 bases between the germline ends. The CDR3 sequence: CASSPSPKQSSIQYF. The CDR3 DNA sequence: TGTGCCAGCAGCCCCTCCCCGAAACAAAGTAGCATTCAGTACTTC.

The chain uses TRBV6-5 and TRBJ1-2; no definite D call. This CDR3 is 15 amino acids long. V lost 5 bases to trimming and J lost 0 bases, with 13 bases between them. Germline V gene sequence: CDR1 MNHEY, CDR2 SVGAGI. The chain's CDR3 is CASSPQPFSNYGYTF. The CDR3 nucleotides are TGTGCCAGCAGTCCACAGCCCTTTTCTAACTATGGCTACACCTTC.

The chain links TRBV20-1 to TRBJ1-2, with a weak D call TRBD1 (6 bases). Germline CDR1 reads DFQATT; CDR2 reads SNEGSKA (reference sequence). This CDR3 has 12 amino acids. Trimming stripped 3 bases from V and 2 bases from J, with 7 bases between. CDR3 in DNA: TGCAGTGCTAGTACAGGGAACTATGGCTACACCTTC. Amino acid sequence: CSASTGNYGYTF.

The sample holds a few counts of this clonotype. The chain has TRBV20-1 and TRBJ1-2; no definite D call. V was trimmed by 3 bases and J by 4 bases, leaving 15 bases between them. This CDR3 is built from 14 residues. CDR1 and CDR2 from the germline V gene are DFQATT and SNEGSKA (reference sequence). DNA for the CDR3: TGCAGTGCTAGTAAAAACGCGGAGATCTATGGCTACACCTTC. This sequence encodes CSASKNAEIYGYTF.

The J gene is TRBJ1-6, the V gene TRBV7-2; D is undetermined. The V and J ends lost 1 base and 7 bases respectively, with 8 bases between them. CDR1 and CDR2 (germline): SGHTA, FQGNSA. CDR3 length: 14 residues. CDR3 loop: CASSLGLQNSPLHF. The CDR3 DNA is TGTGCCAGCAGCTTAGGATTGCAGAATTCACCCCTCCACTTT.

The chain has TRBV10-3 and TRBJ2-4, with 9 bases that match TRBD2. The V segment lost 3 bases and the J segment 5 bases; nucleotides outside the gene matches: 8. CDR3 length: 16 residues. Germline CDR1 ENHRY, CDR2 SYGVKD. CDR3 coding DNA: TGTGCCATCAGTGACCATAGCGGGAGTGGCGAAAACATTCAGTACTTC. This encodes CAISDHSGSGENIQYF.

This clonotype has at least ten counts. The chain recombines TRBV10-3 with TRBJ2-7; tentative D call: TRBD1 (5 bases). Germline lookup yields CDR1 ENHRY and CDR2 SYGVKD. This CDR3 contains 15 residues. V shed 6 bases and J shed 6 bases, with 21 bases lying between them. CDR3: CAISPTDEPPFEQYF. DNA of the CDR3: TGTGCCATCAGCCCGACAGACGAACCCCCTTTCGAGCAGTACTTC.

This clonotype was seen more than once but under ten times. This rearrangement joins TRBV29-1 to TRBJ2-3; 7 nucleotides line up with TRBD2. The CDR3 is 13 amino acids. CDR1 is SQVTM and CDR2 is ANQGSEA in the germline V gene. Trimming removed 6 bases from V and 1 base from J; junction bases left unmatched: 4. The CDR3 sequence: CSVGLKGTDTQYF. The CDR3 region has the DNA TGCAGCGTGGGACTAAAGGGCACAGATACGCAGTATTTT.

This sequence joins TRBV7-3 and TRBJ2-1; maybe TRBD2 (7 bases). Trimming pared 0 bases from V and 5 bases from J, leaving 11 bases between. CDR1 is SGHTA, CDR2 FQGTGA, per germline. The CDR3 consists of 15 residues. CDR3 bases: TGTGCCAGCAGCTTAACAGGGGGACTAAACAATGAGCAGTTCTTC. Residues: CASSLTGGLNNEQFF.

This clonotype was counted ten times or more. This chain uses TRBV28 with TRBJ2-3, with D maybe TRBD2 (6 bases). CDR3 length: 15 residues. V was clipped by 7 bases and J by 4 bases, with 18 bases between them. Germline V gene sequence: CDR1 MDHEN, CDR2 SYDVKM. The CDR3 DNA reads as TGTGCCAGCAACCCCGGGGGAGCGGGCCCAGATACGCAGTATTTT. It translates to CASNPGGAGPDTQYF.

The rearrangement joins TRBV9 to TRBJ2-7, with TRBD1 as a possible D gene (6 bases). V shed 0 bases and J shed 1 base, with 17 bases lying between them. This CDR3 region has 17 residues. Per germline, CDR1 SGDLS and CDR2 YYNGEE. The CDR3 region has the DNA TGTGCCAGCAGCGTAGAGGGTCCGGGACATACTTCCTACGAGCAGTACTTC. It specifies CASSVEGPGHTSYEQYF.

This clonotype has only a few counts. This sequence joins TRBV20-1 and TRBJ2-5, with TRBD2 matching over 11 bases. The V gene end was trimmed by 5 bases and the J gene end by 4 bases; junction bases not matched to a gene: 12. This CDR3 spans 16 amino acids. Germline V gene lookup returns CDR1 DFQATT and CDR2 SNEGSKA (reference sequence). In nucleotides, the CDR3 is TGCAGTGCTCCAAGACTAGCGGGATTTTTAAGAGAGACCCAGTACTTC. Residues: CSAPRLAGFLRETQYF.

CDR3 region: CSAGSLSYNSPLHF. The CDR3 bases are TGCAGTGCTGGTAGTTTATCCTATAATTCACCCCTCCACTTT. This sequence joins TRBV20-1 and TRBJ1-6; D gene unclear. Germline assignment: CDR1 DFQATT and CDR2 SNEGSKA (reference sequence). The CDR3 is 14 amino acids. V lost 5 bases to trimming and J lost 1 base, with 9 bases between them.

This clonotype was recorded at least ten times. V is TRBV5-1 and J is TRBJ2-7; 12 positions match TRBD1. CDR1 and CDR2 (germline): SGHRS, YFSETQ. The CDR3 is made up of 15 amino acids. Losses at the gene ends were 0 bases for V and 7 bases for J; bases not matched to a gene: 5. The CDR3 sequence is CASSLEGQGAQEQYF. The CDR3 region has the DNA TGCGCCAGCAGCTTGGAGGGACAGGGGGCGCAGGAGCAGTACTTC.

This clonotype was detected many times. The chain carries TRBV7-2 and TRBJ1-2, with no clear D. Trimming took 0 bases from V and 5 from J, leaving 13 bases between them. Germline-derived CDR1 and CDR2 are SGHTA and FQGNSA. CDR3 size: 15 residues. CDR3 protein: CASSLATTGRYGYTF. For the CDR3, the DNA is TGTGCCAGCAGCTTAGCTACCACCGGCCGATATGGCTACACCTTC. Drawing the rest from reference TRBV7-2 and TRBJ1-2, the complete variable domain is GAGVSQSPSNKVTEKGKDVELRCDPISGHTALYWYRQSLGQGLEFLIYFQGNSAPDKSGLPSDRFSAERTGGSVSTLTIQRTQQEDSAVYLCASSLATTGRYGYTFGSGTRLTVV.